This TCR beta chain was identified during a study of blood T cell repertoires in COVID-19 (dated by TCRdb to 2019 to 2021). About the study as a whole: Collaborator samples came from the United States, Italy and Spain and covered acute and convalescent phases of COVID-19. A freely available public database, intended as a resource for researchers studying the immune response to SARS-CoV-2, is where the repertoires were released. The material from the prospective study consisted of cDNA or gDNA derived from T cells, B-cell-depleted T cells, or PBMCs. Nearly every sample came with metadata listing a de-identified subject ID, COVID-19 status, age in years and sex. Where available, HLA class I and class II types were obtained from metadata supplied by the sample provider rather than from assay-based typing. The samples were drawn from the first 160 participants of the ongoing ImmuneRACE study and from 1,200 or so subjects provided by 6 global collaborators. Deeply sampled blood TCRbeta repertoires from subjects exposed to, actively infected with, or recovered from COVID-19 were included in the dataset.

Looking up the germline V gene yields CDR1 SGHRS and CDR2 YFSETQ. The CDR3, cysteine through phenylalanine, is 18 amino acids long. CDR3 DNA is the only sequence kept; it has 54 bases, read in frame from the first base. Unmatched junction bases come to 10, with V trimmed by 3 bases and J by 4 bases. On the study overall, not on this receptor specifically: Clinical and demographic metadata were provided uncurated, with the amount varying by source and participant.

TCRbeta CDR3 regions were amplified from genomic DNA using the immunoSEQ Assay, a bias-controlled multiplex PCR. Per the source publication's procedure: Within the assay, amplification of reference gene primers was used to estimate how many nucleated cells each sample contained. Sequence reads were collapsed and filtered to measure the absolute abundance of every unique TCRbeta CDR3 rearrangement. For each sample, productive Simpson clonality was calculated by taking the square root of Simpson's diversity index across productive rearrangements. TCRdb re-hosts the immuneACCESS table, in-frame sequences only. Its copies lack some clones; in the studies checked, an unresolved V gene accounts for under half of them, and the cause for the rest is not known. V and J calls and clone size are those listed in that table; D and trimming were worked out from the DNA. Across this sample there are fewer than 350,000 clones, with 85% to 90% seen only once. In total, the top ten clones hold about 4% of the sample.

Remarks on this clone: Its recognized antigen is unknown. Base-call qualities are not available, and no considerably larger clone is one nucleotide away.

Participants in the prospective study were enrolled through a virtual design, were aged 18 to 89 years, and lived in roughly 26 United States geographic areas. Cohort assignment in the prospective study relied on participant-reported clinical history from a screening survey and a study questionnaire. In the prospective study, whole blood, serum and a nasopharyngeal or oropharyngeal swab were collected from each participant by mobile phlebotomists. Over a roughly two-month period, participants in the prospective study had the option of providing additional blood draws and questionnaires. Before DNA extraction, blood samples from the prospective study were shipped at room temperature or frozen.

This sequence originates from a woman aged 25 to 45 with acute COVID-19. Rearrangement joined TRBV5-1 to TRBJ2-2, and 12 junction bases match TRBD2. The sequenced sample was PBMCs or T cells enriched from blood (not recorded which). The CDR3 corresponds to CASSSQSGLAGFTGELFF. The sequenced DNA: TGCGCCAGCAGCTCCCAAAGCGGACTAGCGGGGTTCACCGGGGAGCTGTTTTTT.